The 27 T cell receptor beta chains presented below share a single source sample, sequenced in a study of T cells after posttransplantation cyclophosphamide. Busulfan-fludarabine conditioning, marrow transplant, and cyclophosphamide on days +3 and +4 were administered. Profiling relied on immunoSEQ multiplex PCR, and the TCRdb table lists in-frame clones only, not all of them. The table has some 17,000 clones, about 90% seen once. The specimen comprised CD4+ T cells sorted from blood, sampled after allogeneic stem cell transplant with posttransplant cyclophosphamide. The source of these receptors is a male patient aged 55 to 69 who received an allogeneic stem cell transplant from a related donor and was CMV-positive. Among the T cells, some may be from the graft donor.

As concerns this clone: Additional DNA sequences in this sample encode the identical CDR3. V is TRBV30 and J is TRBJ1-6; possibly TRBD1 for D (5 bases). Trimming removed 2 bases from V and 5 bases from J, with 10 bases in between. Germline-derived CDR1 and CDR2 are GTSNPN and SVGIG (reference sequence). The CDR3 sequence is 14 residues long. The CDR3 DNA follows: TGTGCCTGGAGTTCAGGGATGAATAATTCACCCCTCCACTTT. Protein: CAWSSGMNNSPLHF.

Here the CDR3 reads CASSEARVGNTEAFF. The DNA for the CDR3 is TGTGCCAGCAGTGAAGCGCGGGTCGGGAACACTGAAGCTTTCTTT. This chain links TRBV6-1 with TRBJ1-1; D unresolved. Deletions cut 0 bases from V and 1 base from J, with 9 bases between. The CDR3 has 15 amino acids. Germline V gives CDR1 MNHNS, CDR2 SASEGT.

The chain's CDR3 is CASSLSGTNPNEQFF. The CDR3 nucleotides read TGTGCCAGCAGCTTATCCGGGACTAACCCCAATGAGCAGTTCTTC. The chain carries TRBV7-2 and TRBJ2-1; 7 bases align to TRBD2. In germline, CDR1 is SGHTA, CDR2 FQGNSA. V was pared by 2 bases and J by 6 bases, with 7 bases of the junction left unmatched. This CDR3 is 15 amino acids long.

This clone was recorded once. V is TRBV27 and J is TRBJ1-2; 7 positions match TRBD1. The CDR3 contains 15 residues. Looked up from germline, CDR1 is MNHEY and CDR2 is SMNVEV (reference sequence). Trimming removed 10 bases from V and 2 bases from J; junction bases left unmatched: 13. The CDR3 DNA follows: TGTGCCACCCTGCCCCTGGGACAGAAAAACTATGGCTACACCTTC. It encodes CATLPLGQKNYGYTF.

DNA for the CDR3: TGTGCCAGTAGTACCCGGACTCACGCAGGAGAGACCCAGTACTTC. This sequence encodes CASSTRTHAGETQYF. V gene TRBV19 combines with J gene TRBJ2-5; TRBD2 might be the D (5 bases). The CDR3 totals 15 residues. Per germline, CDR1 LNHDA and CDR2 SQIVND (reference sequence). The ends were cut back, 4 bases at V and 4 bases at J, with 16 bases in the middle.

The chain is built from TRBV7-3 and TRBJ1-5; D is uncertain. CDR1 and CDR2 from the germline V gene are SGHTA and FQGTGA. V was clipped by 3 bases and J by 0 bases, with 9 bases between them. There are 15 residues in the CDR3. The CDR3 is CASSFSGSSNQPQHF. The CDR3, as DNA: TGTGCCAGCAGCTTCTCCGGGTCTAGCAATCAGCCCCAGCATTTT.

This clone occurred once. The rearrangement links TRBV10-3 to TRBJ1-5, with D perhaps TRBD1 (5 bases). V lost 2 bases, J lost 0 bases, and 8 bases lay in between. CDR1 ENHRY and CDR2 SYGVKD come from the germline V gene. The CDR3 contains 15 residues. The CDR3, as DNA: TGTGCCATCAGTGAGGGGGCGTATAGCAATCAGCCCCAGCATTTT. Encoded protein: CAISEGAYSNQPQHF.

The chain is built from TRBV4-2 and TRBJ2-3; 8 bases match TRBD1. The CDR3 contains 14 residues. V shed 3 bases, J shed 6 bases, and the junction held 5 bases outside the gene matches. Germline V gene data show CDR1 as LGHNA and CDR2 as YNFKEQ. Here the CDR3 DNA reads TGTGCCAGCAGCCAGGGGACAGGTGGGGATACGCAGTATTTT. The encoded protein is CASSQGTGGDTQYF.

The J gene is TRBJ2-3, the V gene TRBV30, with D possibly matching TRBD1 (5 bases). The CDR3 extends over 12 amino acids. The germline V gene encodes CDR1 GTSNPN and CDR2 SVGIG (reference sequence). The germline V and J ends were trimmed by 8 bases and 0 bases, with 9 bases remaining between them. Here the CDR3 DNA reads TGTGCCGGCAGGGTTAGCACAGATACGCAGTATTTT. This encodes CAGRVSTDTQYF.

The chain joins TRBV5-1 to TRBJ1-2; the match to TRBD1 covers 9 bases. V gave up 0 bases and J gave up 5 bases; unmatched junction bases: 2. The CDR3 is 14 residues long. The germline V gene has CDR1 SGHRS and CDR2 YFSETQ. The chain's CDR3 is CASSLAGTGYGYTF. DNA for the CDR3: TGCGCCAGCAGCTTGGCCGGGACAGGGTATGGCTACACCTTC.

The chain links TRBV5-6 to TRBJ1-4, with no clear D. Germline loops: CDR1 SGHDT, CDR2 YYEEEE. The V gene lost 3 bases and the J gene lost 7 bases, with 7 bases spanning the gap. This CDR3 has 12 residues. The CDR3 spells CASSYLAEKLFF. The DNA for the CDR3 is TGTGCCAGCAGCTACCTGGCTGAAAAACTGTTTTTT.

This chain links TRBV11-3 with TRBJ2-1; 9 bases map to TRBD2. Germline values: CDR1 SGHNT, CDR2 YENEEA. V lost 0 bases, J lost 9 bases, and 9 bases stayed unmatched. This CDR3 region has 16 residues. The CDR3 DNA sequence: TGTGCCAGCAGCTTAGATGGCGGGGGGGCCTCAGGTGAGCAGTTCTTC. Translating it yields CASSLDGGGASGEQFF.

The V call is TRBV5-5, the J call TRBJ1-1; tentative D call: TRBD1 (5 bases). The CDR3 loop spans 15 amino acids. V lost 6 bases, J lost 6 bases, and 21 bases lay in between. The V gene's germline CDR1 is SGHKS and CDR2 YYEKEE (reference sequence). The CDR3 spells CASTLQAGRTPEAFF. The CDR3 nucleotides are TGTGCCAGCACCCTCCAGGCGGGACGGACTCCTGAAGCTTTCTTT.

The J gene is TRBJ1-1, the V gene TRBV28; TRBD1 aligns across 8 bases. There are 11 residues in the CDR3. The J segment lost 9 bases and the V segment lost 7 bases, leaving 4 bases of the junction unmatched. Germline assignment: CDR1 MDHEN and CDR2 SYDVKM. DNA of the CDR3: TGTGCCAGCACCGACAGGGGTAAAGCTTTCTTT. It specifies CASTDRGKAFF.

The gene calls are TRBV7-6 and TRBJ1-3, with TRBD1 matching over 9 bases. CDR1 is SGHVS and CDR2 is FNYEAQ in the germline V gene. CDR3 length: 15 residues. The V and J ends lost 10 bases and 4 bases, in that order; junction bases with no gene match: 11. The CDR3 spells CATGRGQGPGNTIYF. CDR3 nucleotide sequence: TGTGCCACCGGGCGGGGACAGGGTCCGGGAAACACCATATATTTT.

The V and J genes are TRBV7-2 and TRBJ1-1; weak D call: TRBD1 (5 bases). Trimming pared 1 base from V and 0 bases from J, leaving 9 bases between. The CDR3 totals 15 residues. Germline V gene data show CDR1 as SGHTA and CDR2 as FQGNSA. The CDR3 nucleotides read TGTGCCAGCAGCTTAGATCCAGGGATGAACACTGAAGCTTTCTTT. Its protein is CASSLDPGMNTEAFF.

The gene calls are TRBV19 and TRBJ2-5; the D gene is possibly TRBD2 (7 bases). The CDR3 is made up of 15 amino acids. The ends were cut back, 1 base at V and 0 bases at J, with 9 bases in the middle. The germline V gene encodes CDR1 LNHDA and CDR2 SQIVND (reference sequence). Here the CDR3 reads CASSIGGGHQETQYF. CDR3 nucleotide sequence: TGTGCCAGTAGTATAGGGGGGGGGCACCAAGAGACCCAGTACTTC.

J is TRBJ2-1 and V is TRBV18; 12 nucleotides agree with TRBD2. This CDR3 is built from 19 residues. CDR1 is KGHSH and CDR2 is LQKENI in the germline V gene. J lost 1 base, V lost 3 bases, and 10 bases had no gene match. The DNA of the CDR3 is TGTGCCAGCTCACCGACCGCTAGCGGGGGGGCCGGATCCTACAATGAGCAGTTCTTC. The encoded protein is CASSPTASGGAGSYNEQFF.

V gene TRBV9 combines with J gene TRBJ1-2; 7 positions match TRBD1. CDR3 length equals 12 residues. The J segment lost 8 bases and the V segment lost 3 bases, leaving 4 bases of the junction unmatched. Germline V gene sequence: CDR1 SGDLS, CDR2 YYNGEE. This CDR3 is CASSATGLGYTF. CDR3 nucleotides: TGTGCCAGCAGCGCGACAGGGTTGGGCTACACCTTC.

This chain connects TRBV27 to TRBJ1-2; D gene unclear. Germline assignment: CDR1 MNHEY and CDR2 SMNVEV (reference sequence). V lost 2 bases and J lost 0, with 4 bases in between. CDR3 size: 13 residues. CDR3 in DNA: TGTGCCAGCAGTTTAAGAGCTAACTATGGCTACACCTTC. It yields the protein CASSLRANYGYTF.

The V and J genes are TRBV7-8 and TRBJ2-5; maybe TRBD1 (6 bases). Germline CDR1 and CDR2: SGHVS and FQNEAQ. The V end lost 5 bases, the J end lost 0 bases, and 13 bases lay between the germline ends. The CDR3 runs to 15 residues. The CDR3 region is CASSPLGHYQETQYF. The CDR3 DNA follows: TGTGCCAGCAGCCCACTGGGACACTACCAAGAGACCCAGTACTTC. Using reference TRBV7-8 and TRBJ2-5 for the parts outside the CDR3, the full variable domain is GAGVSQSPRYKVAKRGQDVALRCDPISGHVSLFWYQQALGQGPEFLTYFQNEAQLDKSGLPSDRFFAERPEGSVSTLKIQRTQQEDSAVYLCASSPLGHYQETQYFGPGTRLLVL.

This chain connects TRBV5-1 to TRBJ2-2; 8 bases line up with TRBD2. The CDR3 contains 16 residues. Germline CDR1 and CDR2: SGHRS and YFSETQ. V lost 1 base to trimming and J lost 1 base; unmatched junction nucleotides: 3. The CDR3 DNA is TGCGCCAGCAGCTTGTCGGGACTAGTGAACACCGGGGAGCTGTTTTTT. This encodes CASSLSGLVNTGELFF. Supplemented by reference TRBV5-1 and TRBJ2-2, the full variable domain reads KAGVTQTPRYLIKTRGQQVTLSCSPISGHRSVSWYQQTPGQGLQFLFEYFSETQRNKGNFPGRFSGRQFSNSRSEMNVSTLELGDSALYLCASSLSGLVNTGELFFGEGSRLTVL.

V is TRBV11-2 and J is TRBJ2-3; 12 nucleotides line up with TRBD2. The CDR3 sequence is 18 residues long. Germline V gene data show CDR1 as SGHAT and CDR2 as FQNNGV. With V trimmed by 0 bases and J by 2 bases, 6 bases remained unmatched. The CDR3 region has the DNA TGTGCCAGCAGCTTAGAGCTAGCGGGGGGGCCAGACACAGATACGCAGTATTTT. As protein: CASSLELAGGPDTDTQYF.

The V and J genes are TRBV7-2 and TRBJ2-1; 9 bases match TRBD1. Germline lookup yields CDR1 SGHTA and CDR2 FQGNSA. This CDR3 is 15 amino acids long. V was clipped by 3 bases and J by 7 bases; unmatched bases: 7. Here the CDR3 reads CASSFNRGQINEQFF. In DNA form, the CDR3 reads TGTGCCAGCAGCTTTAACAGGGGGCAGATTAATGAGCAGTTCTTC.

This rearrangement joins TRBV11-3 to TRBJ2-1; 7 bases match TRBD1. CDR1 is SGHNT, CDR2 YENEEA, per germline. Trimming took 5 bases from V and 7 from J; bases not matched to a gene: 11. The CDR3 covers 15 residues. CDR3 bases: TGTGCCAGCAGCCGTCCGACAGGGTCCGTAAATGAGCAGTTCTTC. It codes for CASSRPTGSVNEQFF.

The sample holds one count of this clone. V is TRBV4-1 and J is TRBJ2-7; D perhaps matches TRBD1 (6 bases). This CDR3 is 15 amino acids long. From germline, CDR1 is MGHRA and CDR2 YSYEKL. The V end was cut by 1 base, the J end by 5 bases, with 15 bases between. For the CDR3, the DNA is TGCGCCAGCAGCCAAGGTTATATAACAGGGAACGAGCAGTACTTC. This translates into CASSQGYITGNEQYF.

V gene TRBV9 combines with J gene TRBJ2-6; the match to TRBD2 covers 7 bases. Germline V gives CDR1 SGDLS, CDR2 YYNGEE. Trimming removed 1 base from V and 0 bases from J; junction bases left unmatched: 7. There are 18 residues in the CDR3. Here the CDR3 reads CASSVFSGGSSGANVLTF. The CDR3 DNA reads TGTGCCAGCAGCGTATTTTCGGGGGGAAGCTCTGGGGCCAACGTCCTGACTTTC.